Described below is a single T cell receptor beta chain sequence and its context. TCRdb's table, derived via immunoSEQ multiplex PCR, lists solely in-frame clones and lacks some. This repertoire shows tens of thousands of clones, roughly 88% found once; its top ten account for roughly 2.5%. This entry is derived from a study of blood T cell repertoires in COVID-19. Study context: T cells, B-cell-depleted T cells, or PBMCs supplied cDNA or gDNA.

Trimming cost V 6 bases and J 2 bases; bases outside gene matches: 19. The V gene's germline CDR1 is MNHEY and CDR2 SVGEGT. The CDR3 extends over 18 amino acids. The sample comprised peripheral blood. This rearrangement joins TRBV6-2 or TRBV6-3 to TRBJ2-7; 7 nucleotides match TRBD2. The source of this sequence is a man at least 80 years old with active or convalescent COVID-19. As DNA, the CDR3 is TGTGCCAGCAGCTCACCGGGACGCGGGGCGGGAGTGGCCTACGAGCAGTACTTC. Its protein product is CASSSPGRGAGVAYEQYF.